This record looks at one T cell receptor beta chain sequence and its context. The data are from a study of CD8 T cells in Susac syndrome. High-throughput TCR beta sequencing covered peripheral CD8+ and CD4+ T cells. cDNA came from about 0.5 to 1 ug RNA primed by random hexamers. Across 54 Vbeta and 13 Jbeta, TCR beta CDR3 was amplified with immunoSEQ multiplex PCR. TCRdb re-analysed the immunoSEQ multiplex PCR reads in MiXCR, keeping a single row per CDR3 protein. The table lists 180,000 or so distinct CDR3 sequences, less than 95% of them singletons. CDR1 and CDR2 from the germline V gene are SGDLS and YYNGEE. V dropped 3 bases and J dropped 5 bases, with 14 bases sitting between them. The CDR3 loop spans 14 amino acids.

V and J are TRBV9 and TRBJ2-5; D may correspond to TRBD1 or TRBD2 (6 bases each). The receptor was isolated from a human donor in good health. The sample taken for sequencing was CD4+ T cells from PBMCs. The DNA of the CDR3 is TGTGCCAGCAGCGCCCGGGGGCGCGGGGAGACCCAGTACTTC. Translated: CASSARGRGETQYF.